A selection of T cell receptor beta chains follows, all from one sample in a study of early T cells in non-severe SARS-CoV-2 infection. Each CDR3 protein gets one entry after TCRdb re-called the 5' RACE reads with MiXCR. The profile shows tens of thousands of distinct CDR3 sequences, roughly 6.2% of them singletons. The sample taken for sequencing was whole blood. These receptors all come from an adult who was a healthcare worker with PCR-confirmed SARS-CoV-2 infection or an uninfected control (not recorded which). The CDR3 runs from the conserved cysteine through the conserved F or W. A D gene is named only where the DNA matches it firmly. A clone size is listed for some rows: how often the clone was seen (once, few, many), or a class if it is expanded.

V: TRBV27
D: NA
size: NA
J: TRBJ2-6
DNA: TGTGCCAGCAGAACAACTGGGGCCAACGTCCTGACTTTC
CDR3: CASRTTGANVLTF

V: TRBV7-7
D: TRBD1
size: NA
J: TRBJ2-7
DNA: TGTGCTAGCAGCTCCGACAGGGATGGGGAGCAGTACTTC
CDR3: CASSSDRDGEQYF

V: TRBV12-2
D: NA
size: many
J: TRBJ1-4
DNA: TGTGCAAGTCGCTTGAGGACAGGGCGCAGTGAAAAACTGTTTTTT
CDR3: CASRLRTGRSEKLFF

V: TRBV7-2
D: NA
size: many
J: TRBJ1-5
DNA: TGTGCCAGCAGCTTAGAAGGGGGAGCGATGCAGCCCCAGCATTTT
CDR3: CASSLEGGAMQPQHF

V: TRBV6-1
D: NA
size: many
J: TRBJ1-1
DNA: TGTGCCAGCAGTGATGGGTTTCGTTGGACAGAGAACACTGAAGCTTTCTTT
CDR3: CASSDGFRWTENTEAFF

V: TRBV5-1
D: NA
size: many
J: TRBJ2-5
DNA: TGCGCCAGCAGCCCCTTGGGTCTACAAGAGACCCAGTACTTC
CDR3: CASSPLGLQETQYF

V: TRBV6-1
D: TRBD2
size: few
J: TRBJ2-7
DNA: TGTGCCAGCAGTTCCTACGACGGCGGGGGTGGCGAGCAGTACTTC
CDR3: CASSSYDGGGGEQYF

V: TRBV29-1
D: TRBD1
size: NA
J: TRBJ2-3
DNA: TGCAGCGTGGACCGGGACAGGGCGGGAGATACGCAGTATTTT
CDR3: CSVDRDRAGDTQYF

V: TRBV7-2
D: NA
size: many
J: TRBJ2-1
DNA: TGTGCCAGCAGCTTATCCCGGGACTCTTACAATGAGCAGTTCTTC
CDR3: CASSLSRDSYNEQFF

V: TRBV29-1
D: TRBD1
size: few
J: TRBJ2-5
DNA: TGCAGCGTTGAACCAGGGACAGGGGAAGAGACCCAGTACTTC
CDR3: CSVEPGTGEETQYF

V: TRBV18
D: NA
size: many
J: TRBJ2-5
DNA: TGTGCCAGCTCACCTGGAACTCAAGAGACCCAGTACTTC
CDR3: CASSPGTQETQYF

V: TRBV12-3/TRBV12-4
D: TRBD1
size: many
J: TRBJ2-1
DNA: TGTGCCAGCAGTTCGGGACAGGGGGCGTTCTTC
CDR3: CASSSGQGAFF

V: TRBV27
D: TRBD1
size: many
J: TRBJ1-1
DNA: TGTGCCAGCAGACCAGGGGGTATGAACACTGAAGCTTTCTTT
CDR3: CASRPGGMNTEAFF

V: TRBV7-2
D: TRBD2
size: many
J: TRBJ2-5
DNA: TGTGCCAGCAGCTGGGGCGGGCGGGGGTCTCAAGAGACCCAGTACTTC
CDR3: CASSWGGRGSQETQYF

V: TRBV15
D: TRBD1
size: many
J: TRBJ1-2
DNA: TGTGCCACCAGCAGAGATCCAGGGGGCTATGGCTACACCTTC
CDR3: CATSRDPGGYGYTF

V: TRBV12-3/TRBV12-4
D: TRBD1
size: NA
J: TRBJ1-4
DNA: TGTGCCAGCAGTTCCTGGGACAGGTCAACTGAAAAACTGTTTTTT
CDR3: CASSSWDRSTEKLFF

V: TRBV10-2
D: NA
size: many
J: TRBJ2-1
DNA: TGCGCCAGCAGTAGGACTGGCGACTACAATGAGCAGTTCTTC
CDR3: CASSRTGDYNEQFF

V: TRBV15
D: TRBD2
size: many
J: TRBJ2-3
DNA: TGTGCCACCAGCAGAGCGGCGGGGGGTGCAGATACGCAGTATTTT
CDR3: CATSRAAGGADTQYF

V: TRBV28
D: TRBD1
size: NA
J: TRBJ2-4
DNA: TGTGCCAGCAGTTTCCCCGGGACAGATTTAGCCAAAAACATTCAGTACTTC
CDR3: CASSFPGTDLAKNIQYF

V: TRBV27
D: NA
size: many
J: TRBJ2-7
DNA: TGTGCCAGCAGTTTCAACGACGGGTACGAGCAGTACTTC
CDR3: CASSFNDGYEQYF

V: TRBV7-2
D: TRBD2
size: many
J: TRBJ2-7
DNA: TGTGCCAGCAGCGTAACCGGGACTAGCGGCTACGAGCAGTACTTC
CDR3: CASSVTGTSGYEQYF

V: TRBV28
D: TRBD1
size: many
J: TRBJ2-3
DNA: TGTGCCAGCAGTTTAGGCCCGGACAGGGGAACAGATACGCAGTATTTT
CDR3: CASSLGPDRGTDTQYF

V: TRBV7-9
D: NA
size: many
J: TRBJ2-2
DNA: TGTGCCAGCAGCTTAGTCGTTCAGAGCACCGGGGAGCTGTTTTTT
CDR3: CASSLVVQSTGELFF

V: TRBV11-2
D: NA
size: few
J: TRBJ2-7
DNA: TGTGCCAGCAGCTTAGGAGGGGGGGGGCCCTCCTACGAGCAGTACTTC
CDR3: CASSLGGGGPSYEQYF

V: TRBV19
D: NA
size: NA
J: TRBJ2-3
DNA: TGTGCCAGTAGTATCTCCCTAGGCCGACCAGATACGCAGTATTTT
CDR3: CASSISLGRPDTQYF

V: TRBV6-1
D: NA
size: many
J: TRBJ1-1
DNA: TGTGCCAGCAGTGAATTGATCCGGGAGGCTTTCTTT
CDR3: CASSELIREAFF

V: TRBV4-3
D: TRBD2
size: many
J: TRBJ2-1
DNA: TGCGCCAGCAGCCTGAGGCTAGCGGGGGGAGGTGAGCAGTTCTTC
CDR3: CASSLRLAGGGEQFF

V: TRBV9
D: NA
size: many
J: TRBJ2-1
DNA: TGTGCCAGCAGCCCTTCAGACAGATACAATGAGCAGTTCTTC
CDR3: CASSPSDRYNEQFF

V: TRBV7-9
D: NA
size: many
J: TRBJ2-6
DNA: TGTGCCAGCAGCCCCCCCGGGAGCCTGGGAAGGGCCAACGTCCTGACTTTC
CDR3: CASSPPGSLGRANVLTF

V: TRBV29-1
D: NA
size: many
J: TRBJ1-1
DNA: TGCAGCGTTGGTACAGGAGCCATGAACACTGAAGCTTTCTTT
CDR3: CSVGTGAMNTEAFF

V: TRBV28
D: NA
size: few
J: TRBJ2-7
DNA: TGTGCCAGCAGACGGGGGACGGGGGCCAGTCTTGGGGAGCAGTACTTC
CDR3: CASRRGTGASLGEQYF

V: TRBV12-3/TRBV12-4
D: NA
size: many
J: TRBJ2-5
DNA: TGTGCCAGCAGTCCGAGGGGGAGGAGAGGGCAAGAGACCCAGTACTTC
CDR3: CASSPRGRRGQETQYF

V: TRBV7-9
D: TRBD2
size: NA
J: TRBJ2-3
DNA: TGTGCCAGCAGCTTGGGACTAGCGGAGAGCACAGATACGCAGTATTTT
CDR3: CASSLGLAESTDTQYF

V: TRBV27
D: NA
size: NA
J: TRBJ2-1
DNA: TGTGCCAGCAGTGTTCGTTCGGGAGAGAGCTCCTACAATGAGCAGTTCTTC
CDR3: CASSVRSGESSYNEQFF

V: TRBV6-1
D: NA
size: many
J: TRBJ1-6
DNA: TGTGCCAGCAGTGACCCCCAGCATAATTCACCCCTCCACTTT
CDR3: CASSDPQHNSPLHF

V: TRBV20-1
D: TRBD2
size: many
J: TRBJ2-1
DNA: TGCAGTGCTCCCGCGGGGGGAATATCGTTGAATGAGCAGTTCTTC
CDR3: CSAPAGGISLNEQFF

V: TRBV7-2
D: NA
size: many
J: TRBJ1-1
DNA: TGTGCCAGCAGCGCCCCAGGTCGCACTGAAGCTTTCTTT
CDR3: CASSAPGRTEAFF

V: TRBV7-3
D: TRBD2
size: many
J: TRBJ2-2
DNA: TGTGCCAGCAGCTTAGGGACTAGCGGGGTCACCGGGGAGCTGTTTTTT
CDR3: CASSLGTSGVTGELFF

V: TRBV10-1
D: NA
size: NA
J: TRBJ1-1
DNA: TGCGCCAGCAGTGAGTCGGGACGGAACACTGAAGCTTTCTTT
CDR3: CASSESGRNTEAFF

V: TRBV7-2
D: NA
size: many
J: TRBJ2-1
DNA: TGTGCCAGCAGCTTAGAAGGAGTATACAATGAGCAGTTCTTC
CDR3: CASSLEGVYNEQFF

V: TRBV12-3/TRBV12-4
D: TRBD1
size: many
J: TRBJ1-5
DNA: TGTGCCAGCAGTTTTTCGGACAGGGGCGATCAGCCCCAGCATTTT
CDR3: CASSFSDRGDQPQHF

V: TRBV7-6
D: NA
size: many
J: TRBJ1-4
DNA: TGTGCCAGCAGCTTAGCCCACGGGCCTAATGAAAAACTGTTTTTT
CDR3: CASSLAHGPNEKLFF

V: TRBV29-1
D: NA
size: many
J: TRBJ2-1
DNA: TGCAGCGTCCGGGCTAGCAATGAGCAGTTCTTC
CDR3: CSVRASNEQFF

V: TRBV10-3
D: NA
size: many
J: TRBJ1-2
DNA: TGTGCCATCACCGGGGGCGCCGGAGCTAACTATGGCTACACCTTC
CDR3: CAITGGAGANYGYTF

V: TRBV2
D: NA
size: many
J: TRBJ2-3
DNA: TGTGCCAGCAGTGGCGGGCGGGCAGATACGCAGTATTTT
CDR3: CASSGGRADTQYF

V: TRBV12-3/TRBV12-4
D: NA
size: many
J: TRBJ1-6
DNA: TGTGCCAGCAGTTTAAAACGGGGTTCACCCCTCCACTTT
CDR3: CASSLKRGSPLHF

V: TRBV6-5
D: NA
size: few
J: TRBJ2-7
DNA: TGTGCCAGCATGGCGGGTGGAGAGCAGTACTTC
CDR3: CASMAGGEQYF

V: TRBV30
D: NA
size: many
J: TRBJ2-7
DNA: TGTGCCTGGAGTTCACCCTACGAGCAGTACTTC
CDR3: CAWSSPYEQYF

V: TRBV12-3/TRBV12-4
D: NA
size: many
J: TRBJ2-1
DNA: TGTGCCAGCAGTTCAGCCGGGACCAAGGCTGAGCAGTTCTTC
CDR3: CASSSAGTKAEQFF

V: TRBV5-1
D: NA
size: many
J: TRBJ2-3
DNA: TGCGCCAGCAGCTTGAGCGATGATACGCAGTATTTT
CDR3: CASSLSDDTQYF

V: TRBV11-2
D: TRBD1
size: many
J: TRBJ2-3
DNA: TGTGCCAGCAGCAGACAGGGGGCCAAAATAATGCAGTATTTT
CDR3: CASSRQGAKIMQYF